These 13 T cell receptor beta chains were all obtained from the same sample, sequenced in a study of T cell responses to AZD1222 COVID-19 vaccine. Some clones are missing from TCRdb's copy, which holds only in-frame ones; the method was immunoSEQ multiplex PCR. Among approximately 220,000 clones listed, roughly 91% were seen once. This material consisted of peripheral blood, taken on day 0 of MenACWY control vaccination. The receptors shown here come from an adult in good health.

The V and J genes are TRBV5-4 and TRBJ1-2; a weak D match, TRBD1 (5 bases). CDR1 and CDR2 from the germline V gene are SGHNT and YYREEE (reference sequence). The CDR3 runs to 14 residues. Trimming removed 1 base from V and 8 bases from J, with 15 bases in between. CDR3 nucleotides: TGTGCCAGCAGCTTGCAGGGATCGGCGGGAGGCTACACCTTC. It encodes CASSLQGSAGGYTF. Full variable domain (missing parts from reference TRBV5-4 and TRBJ1-2): ETGVTQSPTHLIKTRGQQVTLRCSSQSGHNTVSWYQQALGQGPQFIFQYYREEENGRGNFPPRFSGLQFPNYSSELNVNALELDDSALYLCASSLQGSAGGYTFGSGTRLTVV.

V gene TRBV5-4 combines with J gene TRBJ1-2; D may be TRBD1 (6 bases). CDR3 length: 15 amino acids. CDR1 SGHNT and CDR2 YYREEE come from the germline V gene (reference sequence). Deletions cut 1 base from V and 3 bases from J, with 13 bases between. This CDR3 reads CASSLTGSGDYGYTF. In DNA, the CDR3 is TGTGCCAGCAGCTTGACAGGGTCAGGGGACTATGGCTACACCTTC.

The chain recombines TRBV10-3 with TRBJ1-1; the D is unclear. This CDR3 has 12 amino acids. V lost 8 bases, J lost 6 bases, and 13 bases lay in between. The V gene's germline CDR1 is ENHRY and CDR2 SYGVKD. DNA of the CDR3: TGTGCCATCCGTCACGTGTCCGCTGAAGCTTTCTTT. Its protein product is CAIRHVSAEAFF.

The DNA for the CDR3 is TGTGCCAGCAGCTTAGATCGGGGGGCGGACTCCTACAATGAGCAGTTCTTC. This codes for CASSLDRGADSYNEQFF. V and J are TRBV7-9 and TRBJ2-1; TRBD2 is a possible D gene (7 bases). The CDR3 is 17 amino acids. V was shortened by 1 base and J by 0 bases, with 13 bases between the two germline ends. Germline V gene lookup returns CDR1 SEHNR and CDR2 FQNEAQ (reference sequence).

The chain couples TRBV5-8 to TRBJ1-5; D unclear. The ends were cut back, 5 bases at V and 9 bases at J, with 9 bases in the middle. The CDR3 extends over 11 amino acids. The germline V gene has CDR1 SGHTS and CDR2 YDEGEE. The CDR3 DNA reads as TGTGCCAGCAGTCAACTGCGGCCCCAGCATTTT. This sequence encodes CASSQLRPQHF.

The V call is TRBV7-3, the J call TRBJ1-1; TRBD1 aligns across 8 bases. V lost 3 bases, J lost 1 base, and 7 bases stayed unmatched. Germline CDR1 SGHTA, CDR2 FQGTGA. The CDR3 sequence is 16 residues long. CDR3 sequence: CASSFSRGPSNTEAFF. CDR3 bases: TGTGCCAGCAGCTTCTCCAGGGGGCCTTCGAACACTGAAGCTTTCTTT.

The chain uses TRBV30 and TRBJ1-4, with D perhaps matching TRBD1 (6 bases). Deletions cut 8 bases from V and 7 bases from J, with 20 bases between. The CDR3 spans 14 residues. Germline V CDR1 and CDR2: GTSNPN, SVGIG (reference sequence). CDR3 sequence (DNA): TGTGCCGGAACAACACAGGGTGTAGTTGAAAAACTGTTTTTT. It is translated as CAGTTQGVVEKLFF.

This sequence joins TRBV7-2 and TRBJ2-7; 9 bases are shared with TRBD2. The CDR3 length is 16 residues. Germline V lookup: CDR1 SGHTA, CDR2 FQGNSA. J was trimmed by 6 bases and V by 2 bases; bases with no gene match: 11. The CDR3 DNA is TGTGCCAGCAGCTTAACGGTTGCGGGGGGGCTGGGCGAGCAGTACTTC. Encoded protein: CASSLTVAGGLGEQYF.

This clone was seen just once. The CDR3 protein is CATSRGGIRESSPLHF. CDR3 DNA: TGTGCCACCAGCAGGGGGGGAATTCGCGAAAGTTCACCCCTCCACTTT. The chain joins TRBV15 to TRBJ1-6, with TRBD1 as a possible D gene (5 bases). This CDR3 contains 16 residues. Trimming took off 3 bases at V and 9 bases at J, with 18 bases between the two ends. Germline CDR1 LNHNV, CDR2 YYDKDF (reference sequence).

The V and J genes are TRBV7-9 and TRBJ2-5; D might be TRBD1 (6 bases). Germline V CDR1 and CDR2: SEHNR, FQNEAQ (reference sequence). The CDR3 is 13 amino acids. Deletions cut 3 bases from V and 5 bases from J, with 10 bases between. CDR3 DNA sequence: TGTGCCAGCAGCTTTTGGCAGGGGGAGACCCAGTACTTC. Translated, it gives CASSFWQGETQYF.

The CDR3 loop is CASSLASGLRTEAFF. CDR3 bases: TGTGCCAGCAGCTTAGCGAGCGGGCTGCGAACTGAAGCTTTCTTT. This rearrangement joins TRBV7-9 to TRBJ1-1; D is unclear. The CDR3 consists of 15 residues. V was shortened by 0 bases and J by 5 bases, with 13 bases between the two germline ends. Germline loops: CDR1 SEHNR, CDR2 FQNEAQ (reference sequence). Full variable domain (outside the CDR3, taken from reference TRBV7-9 and TRBJ1-1): DTGVSQNPRHKITKRGQNVTFRCDPISEHNRLYWYRQTLGQGPEFLTYFQNEAQLEKSRLLSDRFSAERPKGSFSTLEIQRTEQGDSAMYLCASSLASGLRTEAFFGQGTRLTVV.

The V call is TRBV5-5, the J call TRBJ1-1; D unresolved. The CDR3 length is 15 residues. Germline V CDR1 and CDR2: SGHKS, YYEKEE (reference sequence). The V and J ends lost 0 bases and 0 bases respectively, with 9 bases between them. This CDR3 is CASSLAPGLNTEAFF. As DNA, the CDR3 is TGTGCCAGCAGCTTGGCCCCAGGACTGAACACTGAAGCTTTCTTT. The full variable domain, in which reference TRBV5-5 and TRBJ1-1 provide the parts outside the CDR3, is DAGVTQSPTHLIKTRGQQVTLRCSPISGHKSVSWYQQVLGQGPQFIFQYYEKEERGRGNFPDRFSARQFPNYSSELNVNALLLGDSALYLCASSLAPGLNTEAFFGQGTRLTVV.

The chain combines TRBV7-8 with TRBJ2-5; D tentatively fits TRBD1 or TRBD2 (7 bases each). This CDR3 spans 16 amino acids. CDR1 is SGHVS, CDR2 FQNEAQ, per germline. Trimming stripped 1 base from V and 2 bases from J, with 14 bases between. CDR3 loop: CASSLGRGGRQETQYF. CDR3 bases: TGTGCCAGCAGCTTAGGCAGGGGGGGCAGACAAGAGACCCAGTACTTC.